This T cell receptor beta chain is drawn from a study of cytomegalovirus exposure and HLA in healthy donors. Whole-study context: The same platform was used for the 120 or so validation repertoires as for the approximately 610 first-cohort repertoires, as reported in a later analysis. General observations from the study: Reported results showed that the classifier diagnosed cytomegalovirus status with high specificity and sensitivity. Most TCR sequences were uncommon, yet certain public TCRs appeared in many donors.

Only in-frame clones appear in the TCRdb table, and some are missing; sequencing was by immunoSEQ multiplex PCR. Seen here are some 110,000 clones, 70% to 90% observed once, and the top ten hold 1.5% to 2%. As concerns this clone: Its antigen is currently unknown.

A roughly 120-subject validation cohort, separate from the roughly 670-subject first cohort, supplied the donors. The V and J ends lost 7 bases and 2 bases respectively, with 18 bases between them. The germline V gene has CDR1 WSHSY and CDR2 SAAADI. This CDR3 has 15 amino acids. The sample was PBMCs. The TCR originated in a man aged 18 to 29 in good health and CMV-seronegative. The chain recombines TRBV10-2 with TRBJ2-7; maybe TRBD1 (5 bases). CDR3 bases: TGCGCCAGCACACTCCCTGGCAGGGCAACCTACGAGCAGTACTTC. Protein sequence: CASTLPGRATYEQYF.